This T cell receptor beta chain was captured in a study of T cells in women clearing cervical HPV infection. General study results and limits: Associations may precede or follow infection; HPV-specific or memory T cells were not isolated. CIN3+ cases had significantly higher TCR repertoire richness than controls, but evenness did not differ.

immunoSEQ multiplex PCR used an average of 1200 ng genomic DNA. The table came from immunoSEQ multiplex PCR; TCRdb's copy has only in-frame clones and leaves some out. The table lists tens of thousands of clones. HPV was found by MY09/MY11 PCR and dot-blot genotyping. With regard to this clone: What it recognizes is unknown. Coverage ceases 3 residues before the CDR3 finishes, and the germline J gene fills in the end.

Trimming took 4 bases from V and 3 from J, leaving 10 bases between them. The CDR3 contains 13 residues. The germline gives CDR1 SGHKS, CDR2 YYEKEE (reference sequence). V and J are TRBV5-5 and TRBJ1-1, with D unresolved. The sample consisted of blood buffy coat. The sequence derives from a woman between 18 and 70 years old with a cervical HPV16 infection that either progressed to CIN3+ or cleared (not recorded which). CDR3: CASSRKGDTEAFF. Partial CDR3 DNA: TGTGCCAGCAGCCGAAAAGGTGACACTGAA.